This TCR beta chain derives from a study of control samples from healthy donors and cancer patients. Germline V lookup: CDR1 LNHDA, CDR2 SQIVND (reference sequence). V lost 3 bases, J lost 0 bases, and 8 bases lay in between. CDR3 length equals 14 residues. Method: immunoSEQ multiplex PCR; TCRdb's copy keeps in-frame clones and lacks some. This repertoire shows about 130,000 clones, around 92% found once; its top ten account for roughly 0.54%. V gene TRBV19 combines with J gene TRBJ1-2; perhaps TRBD1 as D (5 bases). Specimen: PBMCs. This TCR was sampled from an elderly man with head and neck cancer. CDR3 coding DNA: TGTGCCAGTAGTATTGGGGCCCCTAACTATGGCTACACCTTC. Protein sequence: CASSIGAPNYGYTF.